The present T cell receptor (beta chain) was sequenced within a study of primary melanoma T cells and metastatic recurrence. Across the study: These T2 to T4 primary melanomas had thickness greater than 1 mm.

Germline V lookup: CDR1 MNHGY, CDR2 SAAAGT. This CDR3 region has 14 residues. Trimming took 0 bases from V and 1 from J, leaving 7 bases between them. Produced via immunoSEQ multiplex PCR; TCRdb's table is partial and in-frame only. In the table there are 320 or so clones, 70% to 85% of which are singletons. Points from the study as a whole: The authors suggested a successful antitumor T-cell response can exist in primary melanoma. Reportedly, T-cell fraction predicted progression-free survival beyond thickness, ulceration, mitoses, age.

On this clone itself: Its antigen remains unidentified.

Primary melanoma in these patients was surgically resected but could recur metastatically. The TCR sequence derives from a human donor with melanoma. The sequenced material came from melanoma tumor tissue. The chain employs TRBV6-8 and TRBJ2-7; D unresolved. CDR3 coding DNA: TGTGCCAGCAGTTACTCGAGACTGTCCTACGAGCAGTACTTC. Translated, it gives CASSYSRLSYEQYF.